The 9 T cell receptor beta chains listed next were all sequenced from one sample in a study of cytomegalovirus exposure and HLA in healthy donors. The PCR used 60 Vbeta and 13 Jbeta primers. This table comes from immunoSEQ multiplex PCR, and its TCRdb copy is limited to in-frame clones, with some not included. The repertoire holds 100,000 to 150,000 clones, with around two thirds as singletons. The source material was PBMCs. All receptors come from a man aged 55-75 years in good health and CMV-seropositive.

V gene TRBV5-1 combines with J gene TRBJ1-2; D is undetermined. CDR3 length equals 15 residues. The V gene lost 3 bases and the J gene lost 7 bases, with 19 bases spanning the gap. From germline, CDR1 is SGHRS and CDR2 YFSETQ. CDR3 DNA sequence: TGCGCCAGCAGCTCGACCCTTCCACTCGGCGGTGGCTACACCTTC. Translation gives CASSSTLPLGGGYTF.

This clone occurred once. The V and J genes are TRBV29-1 and TRBJ1-2; 8 positions agree with TRBD1. CDR1 SQVTM and CDR2 ANQGSEA come from the germline V gene. CDR3 size: 12 residues. V shed 7 bases, J shed 2 bases, and the junction held 3 bases outside the gene matches. The CDR3: CSAGGANYGYTF. The DNA of the CDR3 is TGCAGCGCAGGGGGCGCGAACTATGGCTACACCTTC.

This chain joins TRBV11-2 and TRBJ1-3, with a weak D call TRBD1 (5 bases). This CDR3 is built from 15 residues. The germline V gene has CDR1 SGHAT and CDR2 FQNNGV. Deletions cut 1 base from V and 4 bases from J, with 11 bases between. The CDR3 loop is CASSLVTRGGNTIYF. Here the CDR3 DNA reads TGTGCCAGCAGCTTAGTCACCCGGGGGGGAAACACCATATATTTT. Full variable domain (outside the CDR3, taken from reference TRBV11-2 and TRBJ1-3): EAGVAQSPRYKIIEKRQSVAFWCNPISGHATLYWYQQILGQGPKLLIQFQNNGVVDDSQLPKDRFSAERLKGVDSTLKIQPAKLEDSAVYLCASSLVTRGGNTIYFGEGSWLTVV.

This chain connects TRBV5-6 to TRBJ2-3, with D uncertain. The CDR3 runs to 12 residues. Trimming stripped 2 bases from V and 5 bases from J, with 6 bases between. Per the germline V gene, CDR1 is SGHDT and CDR2 is YYEEEE. CDR3 loop: CASSFTRDTQYF. CDR3 DNA: TGTGCCAGCAGCTTTACGCGAGATACGCAGTATTTT. Full variable domain (remainder filled in from reference TRBV5-6 and TRBJ2-3): DAGVTQSPTHLIKTRGQQVTLRCSPKSGHDTVSWYQQALGQGPQFIFQYYEEEERQRGNFPDRFSGHQFPNYSSELNVNALLLGDSALYLCASSFTRDTQYFGPGTRLTVL.

The chain employs TRBV9 and TRBJ2-5, with TRBD1 as a possible D gene (5 bases). Looked up from germline, CDR1 is SGDLS and CDR2 is YYNGEE. This CDR3 spans 15 amino acids. V was trimmed by 3 bases and J by 1 base, leaving 13 bases between them. The CDR3 spells CASSATPRVQETQYF. For the CDR3, the DNA is TGTGCCAGCAGCGCGACGCCCAGGGTCCAAGAGACCCAGTACTTC.

This sequence joins TRBV6-6 and TRBJ2-7; tentative D call: TRBD1 (6 bases). Germline V gene sequence: CDR1 MNHNY, CDR2 SVGAGI (reference sequence). The CDR3 is 14 residues long. V was clipped by 6 bases and J by 0 bases, with 12 bases between them. DNA for the CDR3: TGTGCCAGCAGCTTGGACAGCCACTCCTACGAGCAGTACTTC. Residues: CASSLDSHSYEQYF.

This chain links TRBV6-4 with TRBJ1-6; D may be TRBD1 (6 bases). Deletions cut 8 bases from V and 0 bases from J, with 11 bases between. Germline V CDR1 and CDR2: MRHNA, SNTAGT. The CDR3 runs 15 residues. Here the CDR3 reads CASETGLSYNSPLHF. The CDR3, as DNA: TGTGCCAGCGAGACAGGACTCTCCTATAATTCACCCCTCCACTTT.

Turning to this clone: At one end the junction does not follow the germline gene, possibly because of a read error. The rearrangement joins TRBV7-9 to TRBJ2-3, with D possibly TRBD2 on 6 matching bases. The CDR3 has 15 amino acids. Germline V gives CDR1 SEHNR, CDR2 FQNEAQ (reference sequence). In nucleotides, the CDR3 is TGTGCTAGCAGCTTAGCGCCGGGAGCGGCAGATACGCAGTATTTT. It codes for CASSLAPGAADTQYF.

The gene calls are TRBV6-6 and TRBJ1-4; TRBD1 agrees at 7 bases. The CDR3 is 14 amino acids. CDR1 and CDR2 from the germline V gene are MNHNY and SVGAGI (reference sequence). V lost 7 bases and J lost 2; bases outside the gene matches: 4. CDR3 region: CASTKTGTNEKLFF. The CDR3 nucleotides are TGTGCCAGCACCAAGACAGGGACTAATGAAAAACTGTTTTTT.